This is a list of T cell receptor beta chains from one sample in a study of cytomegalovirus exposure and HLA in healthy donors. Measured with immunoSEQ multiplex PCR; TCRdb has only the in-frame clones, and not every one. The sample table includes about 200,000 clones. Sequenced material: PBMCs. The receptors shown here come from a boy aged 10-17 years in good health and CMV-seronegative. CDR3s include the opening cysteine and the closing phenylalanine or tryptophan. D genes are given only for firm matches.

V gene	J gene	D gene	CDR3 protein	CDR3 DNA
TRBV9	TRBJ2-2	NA	CASSVRGRHTGELFF	TGTGCCAGCAGCGTACGCGGCAGACACACCGGGGAGCTGTTTTTT
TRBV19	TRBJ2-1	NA	CASSIDSSYNEQFF	TGTGCCAGTAGTATAGACAGCTCCTACAATGAGCAGTTCTTC
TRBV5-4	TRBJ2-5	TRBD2	CASSRGGSGGQETQYF	TGTGCCAGCAGCAGAGGTGGTAGCGGGGGCCAAGAGACCCAGTACTTC
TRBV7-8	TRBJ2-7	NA	CASSPGNYEQYF	TGTGCCAGCAGCCCGGGTAACTACGAGCAGTACTTC
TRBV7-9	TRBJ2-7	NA	CASSSLGATWQYF	TGTGCCAGCAGCTCGCTGGGGGCCACGTGGCAGTACTTC
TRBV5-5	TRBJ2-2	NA	CASSWTWRANGELFF	TGTGCCAGCAGCTGGACGTGGAGGGCAAACGGGGAGCTGTTTTTT
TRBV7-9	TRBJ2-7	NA	CASSLTGTSPEQYF	TGTGCCAGCAGCTTAACAGGGACGTCCCCCGAGCAGTACTTC
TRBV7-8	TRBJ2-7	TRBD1	CASSPRATGGEQYF	TGTGCCAGCAGCCCGAGGGCGACAGGGGGCGAGCAGTACTTC
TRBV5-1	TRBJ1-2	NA	CASSLGQLSNYGYTF	TGCGCCAGCAGCTTGGGACAGCTGTCTAACTATGGCTACACCTTC
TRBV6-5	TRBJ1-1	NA	CASSPRRKGEAEAFF	TGTGCCAGCAGTCCCCGGCGAAAGGGGGAAGCTGAAGCTTTCTTT
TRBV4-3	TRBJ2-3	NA	CASSQKGGTDTQYF	TGCGCCAGCAGCCAAAAGGGGGGCACAGATACGCAGTATTTT
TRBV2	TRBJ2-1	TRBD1	CASRVRGTGAYNEQFF	TGTGCCAGCAGAGTGAGGGGGACAGGTGCCTACAATGAGCAGTTCTTC
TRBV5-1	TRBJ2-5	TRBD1	CASSPGDRGSETQYF	TGCGCCAGCAGCCCGGGGGACAGGGGTAGCGAGACCCAGTACTTC
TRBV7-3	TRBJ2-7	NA	CASSLGDISREQYF	TGTGCCAGCAGCTTAGGGGACATCAGTCGCGAGCAGTACTTC
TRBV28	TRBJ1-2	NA	CASSFRGDYGYTF	TGTGCCAGCAGTTTCCGGGGGGACTATGGCTACACCTTC
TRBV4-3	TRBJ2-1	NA	CASSQEGASSYSYNEQFF	TGCGCCAGCAGCCAAGAGGGAGCTAGCTCGTACTCCTACAATGAGCAGTTCTTC
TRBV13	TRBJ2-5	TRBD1	CASGTGEETQYF	TGTGCCAGCGGGACAGGGGAAGAGACCCAGTACTTC
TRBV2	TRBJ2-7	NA	CASPLLGQEGSEQYF	TGTGCCAGCCCCCTGCTCGGACAGGAGGGGAGCGAGCAGTACTTC
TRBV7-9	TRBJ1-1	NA	CASSFRENTEAFF	TGTGCCAGCAGCTTTAGAGAGAACACTGAAGCTTTCTTT
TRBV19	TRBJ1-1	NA	CASSLASAGTEAFF	TGTGCCAGTAGTCTCGCCAGTGCGGGGACTGAAGCTTTCTTT
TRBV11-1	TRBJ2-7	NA	CASSRSSYEQYF	TGTGCCAGCAGCCGTAGCTCCTACGAGCAGTACTTC
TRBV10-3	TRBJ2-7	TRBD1	CAISESEQGAYEQYF	TGTGCCATCAGTGAGTCGGAACAGGGGGCCTACGAGCAGTACTTC
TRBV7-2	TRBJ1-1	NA	CASSLSRNQEAFF	TGTGCCAGCAGCTTAAGTCGAAACCAGGAAGCTTTCTTT
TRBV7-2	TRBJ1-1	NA	CASSLGTDNTEAFF	TGTGCCAGCAGCTTAGGGACAGACAACACTGAAGCTTTCTTT
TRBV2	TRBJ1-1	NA	CASYLRGVNTEAFF	TGTGCCAGCTACCTAAGGGGCGTGAACACTGAAGCTTTCTTT
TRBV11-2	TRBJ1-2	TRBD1	CASSARQGGYGYTF	TGTGCCAGCAGCGCCAGACAGGGTGGCTATGGCTACACCTTC
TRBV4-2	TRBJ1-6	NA	CASSQLDSNNSPLHF	TGTGCCAGCAGCCAACTGGACAGCAATAATTCACCCCTCCACTTT
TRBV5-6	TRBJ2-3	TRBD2	CASSLGRGSGSDTQYF	TGTGCCAGCAGCTTGGGGCGGGGGAGTGGCTCAGATACGCAGTATTTT
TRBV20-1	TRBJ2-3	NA	CSAVLADTQYF	TGCAGTGCTGTACTAGCAGATACGCAGTATTTT
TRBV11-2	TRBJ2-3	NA	CASSLGRRGYSTDTQYF	TGTGCCAGCAGCTTAGGTAGGCGGGGCTATAGCACAGATACGCAGTATTTT
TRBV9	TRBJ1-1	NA	CASSGTENPATEAFF	TGTGCCAGCAGCGGTACAGAGAACCCAGCCACTGAAGCTTTCTTT
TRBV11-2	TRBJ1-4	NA	CASSLGGEKLFF	TGTGCCAGCAGCTTAGGCGGGGAAAAACTGTTTTTT
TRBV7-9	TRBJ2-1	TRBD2	CASSSGLAGGNEQFF	TGTGCCAGCAGCTCGGGACTAGCGGGGGGGAATGAGCAGTTCTTC
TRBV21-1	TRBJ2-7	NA	CARIGQGAYYEQYF	TGTGCCAGAATAGGACAGGGGGCTTACTACGAGCAGTACTTC
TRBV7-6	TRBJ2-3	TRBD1	CASSFTISGQGIPTDTQYF	TGTGCCAGCAGCTTTACCATCTCTGGACAGGGTATACCCACAGATACGCAGTATTTT